This section outlines one T cell receptor (beta chain) sequence together with its context. TCRdb passed the 5' RACE reads through MiXCR, listing each CDR3 protein once. The sample lists roughly 25,000 distinct CDR3 sequences, 4% to 4.5% occurring once. This entry comes from a study of early T cells in non-severe SARS-CoV-2 infection. V lost 5 bases and J lost 3, with 6 bases in between. Per germline, CDR1 SNHLY and CDR2 FYNNEI. This CDR3 spans 12 amino acids. This clonotype originated in an adult who was a healthcare worker with PCR-confirmed SARS-CoV-2 infection or an uninfected control (not recorded which). Sequencing input: whole blood. V usage is TRBV2 and J usage is TRBJ2-3; D is unclear. DNA of the CDR3: TGTGCCAGCAGTCGTTCTACAGATACGCAGTATTTT. This encodes CASSRSTDTQYF. Using reference TRBV2 and TRBJ2-3 for the parts outside the CDR3, the full variable domain is EPEVTQTPSHQVTQMGQEVILRCVPISNHLYFYWYRQILGQKVEFLVSFYNNEISEKSEIFDDQFSVERPDGSNFTLKIRSTKLEDSAMYFCASSRSTDTQYFGPGTRLTVL.